This passage covers 18 T cell receptor beta chains from one sample sequenced in a study of T-cell memory formation after mild COVID-19. From the 5' RACE reads, TCRdb called clonotypes with MiXCR, one entry per CDR3 protein. The sample lists more than 150,000 distinct CDR3 sequences, roughly 18% occurring once. The sequenced sample was PBMCs or a T cell subset sorted from them (not recorded which). The receptors shown here come from a man in his late teens or twenties who had mild COVID-19 (a few samples of this study predate the infection). Cell type and time point are not known.

This clonotype was detected ten times or more. The J gene is TRBJ2-1, the V gene TRBV7-2; 12 bases align to TRBD2. Germline V CDR1 and CDR2: SGHTA, FQGNSA. CDR3 length: 17 amino acids. The J segment lost 5 bases and the V segment lost 5 bases, leaving 10 bases of the junction unmatched. CDR3 in DNA: TGTGCCAGCAGCCCCAGGCTCACTAGCGGGGGGAACAATGAGCAGTTCTTC. Translation: CASSPRLTSGGNNEQFF.

The genes are TRBV6-1 and TRBJ2-5; D is unresolved. Germline values: CDR1 MNHNS, CDR2 SASEGT. This CDR3 spans 13 amino acids. V was clipped by 11 bases and J by 2 bases, with 15 bases between them. CDR3 loop: CAAQRTLQETQYF. The CDR3 nucleotides read TGTGCCGCACAAAGGACCCTACAAGAGACCCAGTACTTC.

The chain uses TRBV7-2 and TRBJ1-5; 11 positions match TRBD1. Germline values: CDR1 SGHTA, CDR2 FQGNSA. The CDR3 sequence is 16 residues long. Germline trimming cut 2 bases from V and 4 bases from J; bases unmatched to any gene: 4. This CDR3 reads CASSLRTGGLNQPQHF. The DNA of the CDR3 is TGTGCCAGCAGCTTAAGGACAGGGGGCCTGAATCAGCCCCAGCATTTT. Looking up the rest from reference TRBV7-2 and TRBJ1-5 gives the full variable domain: GAGVSQSPSNKVTEKGKDVELRCDPISGHTALYWYRQSLGQGLEFLIYFQGNSAPDKSGLPSDRFSAERTGGSVSTLTIQRTQQEDSAVYLCASSLRTGGLNQPQHFGDGTRLSIL.

This clonotype was seen more than once but under ten times. V is TRBV27 and J is TRBJ2-7; 9 bases agree with TRBD2. The CDR3 consists of 15 residues. The germline V gene encodes CDR1 MNHEY and CDR2 SMNVEV (reference sequence). V lost 3 bases, J lost 5 bases, and 8 bases stayed unmatched. CDR3 coding DNA: TGTGCCAGCAGTTTTTGGCGGGGGGGCCTGAACGAGCAGTACTTC. Translating gives CASSFWRGGLNEQYF.

This clonotype was detected only a few times. The rearrangement links TRBV29-1 to TRBJ1-5; 7 bases map to TRBD1. CDR3 length equals 12 residues. J gave up 6 bases and V 4 bases, and 3 bases lay outside the gene matches. CDR1 and CDR2 from the germline V gene are SQVTM and ANQGSEA. The CDR3 reads CSVGTGLQPQHF. The CDR3 region has the DNA TGCAGCGTTGGGACAGGTCTTCAGCCCCAGCATTTT.

This clonotype is labeled as medium-sized. The CDR3 here is CASSFGTSGDEQFF. CDR3 sequence (DNA): TGTGCCAGCAGCTTTGGAACTAGCGGGGACGAGCAGTTCTTC. This chain joins TRBV7-9 and TRBJ2-1, with 10 bases identical to TRBD2. V lost 3 bases and J lost 10; bases outside the gene matches: 6. Germline loops: CDR1 SEHNR, CDR2 FQNEAQ (reference sequence). The CDR3 covers 14 residues. The entire variable domain, with the rest obtained from reference TRBV7-9 and TRBJ2-1, is as follows: DTGVSQNPRHKITKRGQNVTFRCDPISEHNRLYWYRQTLGQGPEFLTYFQNEAQLEKSRLLSDRFSAERPKGSFSTLEIQRTEQGDSAMYLCASSFGTSGDEQFFGPGTRLTVL.

This chain connects TRBV9 to TRBJ2-1, with 8 positions matching TRBD2. In germline, CDR1 is SGDLS, CDR2 YYNGEE. This CDR3 region has 15 residues. The ends lost 0 bases at V and 4 bases at J; junction bases unmatched: 3. As DNA, the CDR3 is TGTGCCAGCAGCGTAGTAGCGGGGCTATACAATGAGCAGTTCTTC. Encoded protein: CASSVVAGLYNEQFF.

This clonotype has just a few counts. The chain has TRBV18 and TRBJ2-3; D not certain. The ends were cut back, 3 bases at V and 0 bases at J, with 10 bases in the middle. Germline-derived CDR1 and CDR2 are KGHSH and LQKENI. The CDR3 sequence is 15 residues long. The CDR3 spells CASSPSPSSTDTQYF. The DNA for the CDR3 is TGTGCCAGCTCACCTTCACCGTCTAGCACAGATACGCAGTATTTT.

The V and J genes are TRBV6-5 and TRBJ2-4; the D gene is possibly TRBD2 (5 bases). CDR1 is MNHEY, CDR2 SVGAGI, per germline. V was trimmed by 2 bases and J by 9 bases, leaving 11 bases between them. CDR3 length equals 13 residues. CDR3 protein: CASSYTNRGIQYF. The DNA for the CDR3 is TGTGCCAGCAGTTACACCAACCGGGGCATTCAGTACTTC.

The chain combines TRBV4-3 with TRBJ2-5; D may correspond to TRBD1 or TRBD2 (5 bases each). Germline V CDR1 and CDR2: LGHNA, YSLEER. The V end lost 2 bases, the J end lost 5 bases, and 15 bases lay between the germline ends. This CDR3 is 15 amino acids long. The CDR3 nucleotides read TGCGCCAGCAGCCAACGAAGCCGGGGCGGGGAGACCCAGTACTTC. Its translation: CASSQRSRGGETQYF.

The chain uses TRBV7-2 and TRBJ2-4; TRBD2 aligns across 12 bases. The V gene's germline CDR1 is SGHTA and CDR2 FQGNSA. The CDR3 has 16 residues. J was trimmed by 5 bases and V by 5 bases; bases with no gene match: 7. Written as DNA, the CDR3 is TGTGCCAGCAGCATAACTAGCGGGGGGATGGAAAACATTCAGTACTTC. Translated, it gives CASSITSGGMENIQYF. Based on the CDR3 plus reference TRBV7-2 and TRBJ2-4, the full variable domain is GAGVSQSPSNKVTEKGKDVELRCDPISGHTALYWYRQSLGQGLEFLIYFQGNSAPDKSGLPSDRFSAERTGGSVSTLTIQRTQQEDSAVYLCASSITSGGMENIQYFGAGTRLSVL.

V and J are TRBV25-1 and TRBJ1-1, with D uncertain. The length of the CDR3 is 17 residues. Trimming cost V 3 bases and J 0 bases, with 17 bases left between them. Germline loops: CDR1 MGHDK, CDR2 SYGVNS. The CDR3 is CASSDEKGRPLNTEAFF. The CDR3 nucleotides read TGTGCCAGCAGTGACGAAAAAGGCAGACCTTTGAACACTGAAGCTTTCTTT.

The chain combines TRBV9 with TRBJ2-3; D uncertain. CDR1 is SGDLS, CDR2 YYNGEE, per germline. The CDR3 is 12 residues long. Trimming pared 0 bases from V and 4 bases from J, leaving 3 bases between. The CDR3 is CASSVAPDTQYF. The CDR3 coding sequence is TGTGCCAGCAGCGTAGCCCCAGATACGCAGTATTTT.

The chain couples TRBV7-2 to TRBJ1-3, with D maybe TRBD1 (6 bases). Trimming took off 1 base at V and 0 bases at J, with 10 bases between the two ends. Germline CDR1 is SGHTA and CDR2 is FQGNSA. The CDR3 spans 16 residues. The CDR3 here is CASSLDSTGSGNTIYF. The CDR3, as DNA: TGTGCCAGCAGCTTAGATTCGACAGGCTCTGGAAACACCATATATTTT.

The rearrangement uses TRBV15 and TRBJ2-7; a possible D gene is TRBD2 (5 bases). Trimming removed 0 bases at V and 2 bases at J, with 17 bases between. The germline CDR1 and CDR2 sequences are LNHNV and YYDKDF (reference sequence). The CDR3 loop spans 17 amino acids. In DNA, the CDR3 is TGTGCCACCAGCAGAGATCTGGTTTTCGGGGAACCCTACGAGCAGTACTTC. It yields the protein CATSRDLVFGEPYEQYF. Based on the CDR3 plus reference TRBV15 and TRBJ2-7, the full variable domain is DAMVIQNPRYQVTQFGKPVTLSCSQTLNHNVMYWYQQKSSQAPKLLFHYYDKDFNNEADTPDNFQSRRPNTSFCFLDIRSPGLGDTAMYLCATSRDLVFGEPYEQYFGPGTRLTVT.

This clonotype came up a few times. CDR3 amino acids: CASAGPLTLEQYV. The CDR3 DNA sequence: TGTGCCAGCGCGGGACCTCTTACCCTCGAGCAGTACGTC. The chain has TRBV7-8 and TRBJ2-7; TRBD2 is a possible D gene (6 bases). Trimming cost V 8 bases and J 6 bases, with 17 bases left between them. The CDR3 runs 13 residues. CDR1 and CDR2 from the germline V gene are SGHVS and FQNEAQ.

This sequence joins TRBV12-3 or TRBV12-4 and TRBJ2-7; D remains ambiguous. This CDR3 comprises 12 residues. V gave up 4 bases and J gave up 4 bases, with 8 bases separating them. For the CDR3, the DNA is TGTGCCAGCAGTTCTGCTGTTTACGAGCAGTACTTC. It specifies CASSSAVYEQYF.

The rearrangement uses TRBV5-5 and TRBJ2-5; D call uncertain. Germline CDR1 is SGHKS and CDR2 is YYEKEE (reference sequence). There are 13 residues in the CDR3. V was pared by 3 bases and J by 3 bases, with 9 bases between. The CDR3 loop reads CASSWGSEETQYF. The CDR3, as DNA: TGTGCCAGCAGCTGGGGTTCGGAAGAGACCCAGTACTTC.